Sequencing of this T cell receptor beta chain was carried out in a study of cytomegalovirus exposure and HLA in healthy donors. The protocol was immunoSEQ multiplex PCR, while the TCRdb copy is restricted to in-frame clones and leaves out a portion. The table has about 140,000 clones, 85% to 90% seen once; the top ten hold around 10%. CDR3 size: 14 residues. Germline V gene data show CDR1 as MNHNS and CDR2 as SASEGT. V was pared by 6 bases and J by 2 bases, with 8 bases between. The clonotype comes from a man younger than 30 in good health and CMV-seropositive. The chain carries TRBV6-1 and TRBJ1-6, with D hard to call. The material sequenced was PBMCs. Here the CDR3 reads CASSWRTYNSPLHF. The CDR3 nucleotides read TGTGCCAGCAGCTGGAGAACCTATAATTCACCCCTCCACTTT.